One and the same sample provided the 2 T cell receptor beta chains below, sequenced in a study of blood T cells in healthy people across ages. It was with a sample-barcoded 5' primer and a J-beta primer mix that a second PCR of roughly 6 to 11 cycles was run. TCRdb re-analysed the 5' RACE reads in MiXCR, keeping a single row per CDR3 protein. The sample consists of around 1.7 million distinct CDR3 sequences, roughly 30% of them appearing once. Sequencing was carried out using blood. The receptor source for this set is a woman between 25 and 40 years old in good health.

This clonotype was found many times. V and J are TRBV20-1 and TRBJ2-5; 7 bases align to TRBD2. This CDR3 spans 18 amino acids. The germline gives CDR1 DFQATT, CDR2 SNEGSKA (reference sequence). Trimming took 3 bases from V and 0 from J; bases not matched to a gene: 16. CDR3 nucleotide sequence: TGCAGTGCTAGCGGTACGGGTCTGGGAGGGCTTCACCAAGAGACCCAGTACTTC. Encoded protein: CSASGTGLGGLHQETQYF.

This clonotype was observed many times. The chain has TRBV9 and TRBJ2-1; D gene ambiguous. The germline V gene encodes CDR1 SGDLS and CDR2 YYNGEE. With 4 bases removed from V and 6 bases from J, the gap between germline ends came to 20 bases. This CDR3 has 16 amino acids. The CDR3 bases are TGTGCCAGCAGCCCTATTTTGAGTCCCTACGGCAATGAGCAGTTCTTC. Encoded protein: CASSPILSPYGNEQFF.